This TCR beta chain was obtained from a study of cytomegalovirus exposure and HLA in healthy donors. Findings and limits, study-wide: Some segments of the V type, notably TRBV6-2 and TRBV6-3, were excluded as indistinguishable.

This clone has more than one count but fewer than ten. Antigen: not known. 60 Vbeta and 13 Jbeta primers were used in PCR. Only in-frame clones appear in the TCRdb table, and some are missing; sequencing was by immunoSEQ multiplex PCR. In the table there are 110,000 or so clones, 60% to 80% of which are singletons. V dropped 4 bases and J dropped 9; count of bases not matched to a gene: 11. CDR1 and CDR2 from the germline V gene are SNHLY and FYNNEI. The CDR3 length is 15 residues. The receptor comes from a woman aged 40 to 50 in good health and CMV-seropositive. This sequence joins TRBV2 and TRBJ2-1; TRBD1 aligns across 8 bases. The sample taken for sequencing was PBMCs. The CDR3 reads CASSVSPGTGLEQFF. CDR3 DNA: TGTGCCAGCAGTGTGTCCCCCGGGACAGGCCTTGAGCAGTTCTTC.